One and the same sample provided the 32 T cell receptor beta chains below, sequenced in a study of T cells in Graves' hyperthyroidism and ophthalmopathy. RNA transcripts provided the source from which TCR beta CDR3 regions were amplified. HTBI primers were used for first-round RT-PCR of the TCR CDR3. TCRdb re-called the multiplex PCR reads with MiXCR, one entry per CDR3 protein. The sample has hundreds of thousands of distinct CDR3 sequences; roughly a third are singletons. Source material: blood. Receptors originate from a woman aged 40 to 49 with Graves' hyperthyroidism.

This clonotype appeared a few times. The chain carries TRBV6-1 and TRBJ1-5; D is undetermined. This CDR3 comprises 16 residues. The germline V gene encodes CDR1 MNHNS and CDR2 SASEGT. Trimming took 1 base from V and 2 from J, leaving 12 bases between them. CDR3 nucleotides: TGTGCCAGCAGTGAAGTGGAGGGTCTTGGCAATCAGCCCCAGCATTTT. Amino acids: CASSEVEGLGNQPQHF.

This clonotype showed up many times. The chain uses TRBV20-1 and TRBJ1-1; D is unclear. From germline, CDR1 is DFQATT and CDR2 SNEGSKA (reference sequence). V lost 3 bases and J lost 5, with 10 bases in between. This CDR3 has 12 residues. The CDR3 nucleotides read TGCAGTGCTAGTCCCTTGGGGACTGAAGCTTTCTTT. Its translation: CSASPLGTEAFF.

This clonotype was recorded a few times. The chain links TRBV2 to TRBJ1-5; D uncertain. Trimming took 5 bases from V and 7 from J, leaving 12 bases between them. Germline V CDR1 and CDR2: SNHLY, FYNNEI. CDR3 length equals 13 residues. The CDR3: CASSYGVGQPQHF. The CDR3 DNA is TGTGCCAGCAGTTATGGGGTGGGACAGCCCCAGCATTTT.

This clonotype has at least ten counts. The chain combines TRBV19 with TRBJ2-7, with TRBD1 matching 10 bases. The CDR3 has 15 amino acids. V lost 6 bases, J lost 9 bases, and 14 bases stayed unmatched. Germline CDR1 is LNHDA and CDR2 is SQIVND (reference sequence). CDR3 in DNA: TGTGCCAGTAGCCTAGGGACAGGGGTACAATGGGCGCAGTACTTC. Translation gives CASSLGTGVQWAQYF.

The rearrangement joins TRBV20-1 to TRBJ1-6, with TRBD1 matching 8 bases. The trim removed 6 bases at V and 10 bases at J, leaving 11 bases unmatched. The CDR3 totals 14 residues. Germline CDR1 DFQATT, CDR2 SNEGSKA (reference sequence). The CDR3 loop is CSARRQGMDSPLHF. The CDR3 nucleotides read TGCAGTGCCAGAAGACAGGGGATGGACTCACCCCTCCACTTT.

This clonotype was picked up a small number of times. The chain is built from TRBV29-1 and TRBJ1-1; perhaps TRBD1 as D (6 bases). V lost 2 bases and J 0 bases, leaving 13 bases between the germline ends. This CDR3 is built from 15 residues. The germline CDR1 and CDR2 sequences are SQVTM and ANQGSEA. The CDR3 bases are TGCAGCGTTGAAAGGACAGTTCCCATGAACACTGAAGCTTTCTTT. Protein sequence: CSVERTVPMNTEAFF.

The table lists this clonotype with a few counts. This sequence joins TRBV6-2 or TRBV6-3 and TRBJ2-2; 9 nucleotides align to TRBD2. The germline CDR1 and CDR2 sequences are MNHEY and SVGEGT. Losses at the gene ends were 8 bases for V and 5 bases for J; bases not matched to a gene: 3. The CDR3 is made up of 13 amino acids. The CDR3: CASALAGTGELFF. CDR3 DNA sequence: TGTGCCAGCGCGCTAGCGGGAACCGGGGAGCTGTTTTTT.

The count of this clonotype is one. A much bigger clone sits one base away, suggesting this may be a read error. The chain employs TRBV5-5 and TRBJ1-1; no clear D gene. Germline-derived CDR1 and CDR2 are SGHKS and YYEKEE (reference sequence). The CDR3 loop spans 14 amino acids. Here the CDR3 reads CASSHEWENTEASF. In nucleotides, the CDR3 is TGTGCCAGCAGCCACGAATGGGAGAACACTGAAGCTTCCTTT.

The V call is TRBV5-4, the J call TRBJ2-5; possible D gene TRBD1, 7 bases. This CDR3 has 15 residues. Germline loops: CDR1 SGHNT, CDR2 YYREEE (reference sequence). V was trimmed by 4 bases and J by 3 bases, leaving 16 bases between them. The chain's CDR3 is CASSPGGIREETQYF. The CDR3, as DNA: TGTGCCAGCAGCCCAGGGGGGATCAGAGAAGAGACCCAGTACTTC.

There are a few counts of this clonotype. The chain has TRBV6-1 and TRBJ1-2; 8 positions agree with TRBD1. The CDR3 spans 14 residues. Losses at the gene ends were 5 bases for V and 3 bases for J; bases not matched to a gene: 5. The germline V gene encodes CDR1 MNHNS and CDR2 SASEGT. In DNA form, the CDR3 reads TGTGCCAGCAGTTACGGGACAGGTGACTATGGCTACACCTTC. Amino acid sequence: CASSYGTGDYGYTF.

The chain combines TRBV10-3 with TRBJ2-7, with TRBD2 identical over 7 bases. CDR1 and CDR2 (germline): ENHRY, SYGVKD. The CDR3 spans 15 residues. V shed 5 bases, J shed 4 bases, and the junction held 11 bases outside the gene matches. CDR3 sequence: CAISSDGAGVYEQYF. Written as DNA, the CDR3 is TGTGCCATCAGTTCCGACGGGGCGGGGGTTTACGAGCAGTACTTC.

This clonotype was found once. A much larger clone lies a single base off, so this may be a read error. The genes are TRBV7-2 and TRBJ2-7, with D maybe TRBD1 (6 bases). The germline V gene encodes CDR1 SGHTA and CDR2 FQGNSA. The CDR3 has 14 amino acids. The CDR3 is CASSVDRSSHEQYF. The CDR3 region has the DNA TGTGCCAGCAGCGTAGACAGGAGCTCCCACGAGCAGTACTTC.

This clonotype was observed a few times. This chain links TRBV10-3 with TRBJ1-1, with D tentatively TRBD1 (5 bases). V dropped 10 bases and J dropped 4 bases, with 19 bases sitting between them. The germline gives CDR1 ENHRY, CDR2 SYGVKD. This CDR3 is 14 amino acids long. The CDR3 nucleotides are TGTGCCACCGCTCAGGGAGCTGCGTTCACTGAAGCTTTCTTT. It specifies CATAQGAAFTEAFF.

This clonotype was detected once. The chain has TRBV7-9 and TRBJ2-7; 7 nucleotides line up with TRBD1. The CDR3 contains 17 residues. J gave up 0 bases and V 5 bases, and 13 bases lay outside the gene matches. Germline values: CDR1 SEHNR, CDR2 FQNEAQ (reference sequence). CDR3 protein: CASSQEGQLGFSYEQYF. Here the CDR3 DNA reads TGTGCCAGCAGCCAAGAGGGACAGCTAGGCTTCTCCTACGAGCAGTACTTC.

The rearrangement joins TRBV7-2 to TRBJ1-2, with D unclear. The ends were cut back, 5 bases at V and 7 bases at J, with 14 bases in the middle. CDR3 length: 13 residues. Per the germline V gene, CDR1 is SGHTA and CDR2 is FQGNSA. The CDR3 spells CASSRREAGGYTF. The CDR3 nucleotides read TGTGCCAGCAGCAGAAGGGAGGCGGGTGGCTACACCTTC.

The chain links TRBV10-3 to TRBJ1-1; the D gene is possibly TRBD1 (6 bases). This CDR3 spans 12 amino acids. Germline CDR1 is ENHRY and CDR2 is SYGVKD. Between the trimmed V and J ends, which lost 6 bases and 3 bases, there was a span of 8 bases. The CDR3 reads CAIRQGDTEAFF. In nucleotides, the CDR3 is TGTGCCATCAGACAGGGCGACACTGAAGCTTTCTTT.

This clonotype was found many times. This chain uses TRBV9 with TRBJ1-6; D call uncertain. Germline CDR1 is SGDLS and CDR2 is YYNGEE. The V end lost 2 bases, the J end lost 0 bases, and 6 bases lay between the germline ends. The length of the CDR3 is 15 residues. For the CDR3, the DNA is TGTGCCAGCAGCGTCGAAAGCTCCTATAATTCACCCCTCCACTTT. Translation: CASSVESSYNSPLHF. The full variable domain, its missing parts supplied by reference TRBV9 and TRBJ1-6, is DSGVTQTPKHLITATGQRVTLRCSPRSGDLSVYWYQQSLDQGLQFLIQYYNGEERAKGNILERFSAQQFPDLHSELNLSSLELGDSALYFCASSVESSYNSPLHFGNGTRLTVT.

The chain carries TRBV12-3 or TRBV12-4 and TRBJ1-4; D possibly corresponds to TRBD1 (5 bases). V was clipped by 3 bases and J by 5 bases, with 16 bases between them. The length of the CDR3 is 16 residues. For the CDR3, the DNA is TGTGCCAGCAGTTTTTCGGTGGCAGGGTGGAATGAAAAACTGTTTTTT. Protein product: CASSFSVAGWNEKLFF.

This chain links TRBV3-1 with TRBJ1-5; no reliable D call. The CDR3 runs to 14 residues. Germline lookup yields CDR1 LGHDT and CDR2 YNNKEL (reference sequence). Trimming took off 0 bases at V and 1 base at J, with 4 bases between the two ends. CDR3 residues: CASSQDISNQPQHF. CDR3 DNA: TGTGCCAGCAGCCAAGATATAAGCAATCAGCCCCAGCATTTT.

On this clonotype: Being one base from a much bigger clone, this may be a read error. The V and J genes are TRBV20-1 and TRBJ2-5; D unresolved. CDR3 length: 12 residues. Germline CDR1 reads DFQATT; CDR2 reads SNEGSKA (reference sequence). The CDR3 coding sequence is TGCAGTACGGGCCCAGCGCAAGAGGCCCAGTACTTC. Protein sequence: CSTGPAQEAQYF.

The chain employs TRBV28 and TRBJ2-7; 7 bases are a match to TRBD2. The CDR3 loop spans 14 amino acids. J gave up 2 bases and V 3 bases, and 4 bases lay outside the gene matches. CDR1 and CDR2 from the germline V gene are MDHEN and SYDVKM. The CDR3 DNA follows: TGTGCCAGCAGTTTCCAGCGGGACCCCTACGAGCAGTACTTC. Protein: CASSFQRDPYEQYF.

V and J are TRBV7-6 and TRBJ1-2; 8 nucleotides align to TRBD1. The trim removed 1 base at V and 8 bases at J, leaving 9 bases unmatched. In germline, CDR1 is SGHVS, CDR2 FNYEAQ. This CDR3 comprises 15 residues. For the CDR3, the DNA is TGTGCCAGCAGCTTAGGGGGGGGAACAGGGGGAGGCTACACCTTC. Translated: CASSLGGGTGGGYTF.

This clonotype has at least ten counts. V is TRBV20-1 and J is TRBJ1-5; 10 bases are shared with TRBD1. The CDR3 length is 15 residues. Losses at the gene ends were 3 bases for V and 6 bases for J; bases not matched to a gene: 8. Germline loops: CDR1 DFQATT, CDR2 SNEGSKA (reference sequence). The CDR3 sequence: CSARPPGQGSQPQHF. The CDR3 region has the DNA TGCAGTGCTAGGCCCCCGGGACAGGGGAGTCAGCCCCAGCATTTT.

The rearrangement joins TRBV7-2 to TRBJ1-2; no definite D call. CDR3 length equals 17 residues. V was clipped by 5 bases and J by 4 bases, with 23 bases between them. Germline CDR1 SGHTA, CDR2 FQGNSA. The CDR3 DNA sequence: TGTGCCAGCAGCCAAGACATCGGCAGCTCTCCAAGCTATGGCTACACCTTC. Its translation is CASSQDIGSSPSYGYTF.

V and J are TRBV2 and TRBJ1-2; 12 bases match TRBD1. The V segment lost 2 bases and the J segment 11 bases; nucleotides outside the gene matches: 12. The germline CDR1 and CDR2 sequences are SNHLY and FYNNEI. This CDR3 has 16 amino acids. The DNA for the CDR3 is TGTGCCAGCAGTGAACGTTCATCGGGACAGGGGGCCCCATACACCTTC. It is translated as CASSERSSGQGAPYTF.

About this clonotype: A read error may produce the germline difference seen at one junction end. This sequence joins TRBV12-3 or TRBV12-4 and TRBJ1-5; 8 nucleotides agree with TRBD1. This CDR3 has 14 amino acids. The CDR3 loop is CAGSEGQGNQPQHF. DNA of the CDR3: TGTGCCGGCAGTGAAGGACAGGGTAATCAGCCCCAGCATTTT.

This clonotype was counted once. The rearrangement uses TRBV2 and TRBJ1-2; no definite D call. CDR3 size: 11 residues. CDR1 and CDR2 (germline): SNHLY, FYNNEI. V gave up 7 bases and J gave up 13 bases, with 16 bases separating them. The CDR3 protein is CASMVDKGRTF. CDR3 nucleotide sequence: TGTGCCAGCATGGTAGACAAAGGTCGCACCTTC.

J is TRBJ1-4 and V is TRBV7-8, with 8 bases matching TRBD1. J lost 6 bases, V lost 5 bases, and 5 bases had no gene match. CDR3 length: 14 residues. Germline CDR1 and CDR2: SGHVS and FQNEAQ. CDR3 sequence: CASSTDRGDEKLFF. The CDR3 DNA sequence: TGTGCCAGCAGCACCGACAGGGGAGATGAAAAACTGTTTTTT.

This clonotype was detected ten times or more. The chain employs TRBV7-6 and TRBJ1-2; 7 positions agree with TRBD1. CDR1 is SGHVS and CDR2 is FNYEAQ in the germline V gene. V was clipped by 5 bases and J by 5 bases; unmatched bases: 5. The CDR3 contains 13 residues. The CDR3 DNA sequence: TGTGCCAGCAGCCCAGGGGGTCTATATGGCTACACCTTC. It is translated as CASSPGGLYGYTF.

The J gene is TRBJ2-7, the V gene TRBV15, with 11 positions matching TRBD1. Germline V gene data show CDR1 as LNHNV and CDR2 as YYDKDF (reference sequence). The length of the CDR3 is 16 residues. The V segment lost 1 base and the J segment 0 bases; nucleotides outside the gene matches: 2. CDR3 region: CATSRGTGGSSYEQYF. Written as DNA, the CDR3 is TGTGCCACCAGCAGAGGGACAGGGGGCAGCTCCTACGAGCAGTACTTC.

This clonotype came up a few times. The chain is built from TRBV12-3 or TRBV12-4 and TRBJ2-5; D may be TRBD2 (5 bases). CDR3 length: 17 residues. Deletions cut 5 bases from V and 5 bases from J, with 24 bases between. CDR3 loop: CASSPAVRANLGETQYF. CDR3 nucleotides: TGTGCCAGCAGTCCCGCCGTGAGGGCAAACCTTGGGGAGACCCAGTACTTC.

This clonotype has more than one count but fewer than ten. The chain couples TRBV5-6 to TRBJ1-3, with D uncertain. The germline gives CDR1 SGHDT, CDR2 YYEEEE. This CDR3 region has 14 residues. V was shortened by 2 bases and J by 0 bases, with 6 bases between the two germline ends. The chain's CDR3 is CASSFQASGNTIYF. In nucleotides, the CDR3 is TGTGCCAGCAGCTTTCAGGCCTCTGGAAACACCATATATTTT.